This T cell receptor beta chain was retrieved from a study of blood T cell repertoires in COVID-19. Study context: Both acute and convalescent COVID-19 samples were obtained from the United States, Italy and Spain. In each case, the material was cDNA or gDNA derived from T cells, B-cell-depleted T cells, or PBMCs.

Assay used: immunoSEQ multiplex PCR; TCRdb lists only in-frame clones, some missing. Of hundreds of thousands of clones in the sample, approximately 83% were seen once. Looked up from germline, CDR1 is MDHEN and CDR2 is SYDVKM. The CDR3 has 14 amino acids. V shed 4 bases, J shed 6 bases, and the junction held 4 bases outside the gene matches. Sample: peripheral blood. The chain carries TRBV28 and TRBJ2-1; TRBD2 matches 9 bases. The receptor was derived from a woman between 25 and 40 years old who had recovered from COVID-19. The DNA of the CDR3 is TGTGCCAGCAGTTCCCTAGCGGGGCTCAATGAGCAGTTCTTC. Translation: CASSSLAGLNEQFF.